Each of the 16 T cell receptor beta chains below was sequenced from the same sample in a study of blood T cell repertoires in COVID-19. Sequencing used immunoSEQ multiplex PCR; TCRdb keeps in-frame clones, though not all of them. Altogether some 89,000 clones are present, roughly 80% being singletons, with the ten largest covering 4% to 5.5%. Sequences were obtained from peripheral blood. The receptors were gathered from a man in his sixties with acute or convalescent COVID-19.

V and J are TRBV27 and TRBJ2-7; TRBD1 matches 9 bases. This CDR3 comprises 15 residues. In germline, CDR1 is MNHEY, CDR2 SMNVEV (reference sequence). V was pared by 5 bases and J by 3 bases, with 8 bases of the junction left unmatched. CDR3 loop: CASSTTGGFGYEQYF. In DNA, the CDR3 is TGTGCCAGCAGTACTACAGGGGGCTTCGGCTACGAGCAGTACTTC.

The CDR3 sequence: CASSLPQGAGEKLFF. The CDR3 coding sequence is TGTGCCAGCAGTCTCCCCCAGGGGGCCGGTGAAAAACTGTTTTTT. J is TRBJ1-4 and V is TRBV3-1 (or the pseudogene TRBV3-2); 8 bases are shared with TRBD1. The CDR3 has 15 residues. V lost 6 bases and J lost 7; bases outside the gene matches: 10. Per the germline V gene, CDR1 is LGHDT and CDR2 is YNNKEL (reference sequence).

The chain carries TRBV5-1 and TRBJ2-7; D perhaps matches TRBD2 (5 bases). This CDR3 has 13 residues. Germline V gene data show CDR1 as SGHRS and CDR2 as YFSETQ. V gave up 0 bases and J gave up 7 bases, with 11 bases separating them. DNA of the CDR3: TGCGCCAGCAGCTTGGTAGCGATGTGGGAGCAGTACTTC. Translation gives CASSLVAMWEQYF.

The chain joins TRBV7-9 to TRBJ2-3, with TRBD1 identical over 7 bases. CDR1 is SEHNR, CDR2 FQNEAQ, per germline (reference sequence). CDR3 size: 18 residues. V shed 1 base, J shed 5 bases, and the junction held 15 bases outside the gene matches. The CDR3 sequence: CASSLGRLDRDDGDTQYF. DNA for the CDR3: TGTGCCAGCAGCTTAGGCAGGTTAGACAGGGATGATGGAGATACGCAGTATTTT.

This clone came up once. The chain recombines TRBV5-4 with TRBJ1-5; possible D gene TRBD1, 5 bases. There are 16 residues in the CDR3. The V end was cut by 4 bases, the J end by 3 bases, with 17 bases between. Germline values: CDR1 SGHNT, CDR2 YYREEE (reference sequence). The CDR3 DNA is TGTGCCAGCAGCCGGATGGTTCAGGGTCTCAATCAGCCCCAGCATTTT. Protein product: CASSRMVQGLNQPQHF.

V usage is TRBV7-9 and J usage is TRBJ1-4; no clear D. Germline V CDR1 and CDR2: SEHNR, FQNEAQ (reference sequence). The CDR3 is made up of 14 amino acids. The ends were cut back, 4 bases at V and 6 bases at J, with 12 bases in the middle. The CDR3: CASSYTDLDEKLFF. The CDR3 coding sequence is TGTGCCAGCAGCTATACAGATCTCGATGAAAAACTGTTTTTT. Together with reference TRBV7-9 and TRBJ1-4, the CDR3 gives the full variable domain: DTGVSQNPRHKITKRGQNVTFRCDPISEHNRLYWYRQTLGQGPEFLTYFQNEAQLEKSRLLSDRFSAERPKGSFSTLEIQRTEQGDSAMYLCASSYTDLDEKLFFGSGTQLSVL.

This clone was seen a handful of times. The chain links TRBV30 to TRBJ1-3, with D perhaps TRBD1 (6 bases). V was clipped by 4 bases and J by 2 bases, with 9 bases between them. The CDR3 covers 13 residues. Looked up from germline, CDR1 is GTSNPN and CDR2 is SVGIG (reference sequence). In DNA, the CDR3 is TGTGCCTGGAAAGGGGGTGCTGGAAACACCATATATTTT. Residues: CAWKGGAGNTIYF.

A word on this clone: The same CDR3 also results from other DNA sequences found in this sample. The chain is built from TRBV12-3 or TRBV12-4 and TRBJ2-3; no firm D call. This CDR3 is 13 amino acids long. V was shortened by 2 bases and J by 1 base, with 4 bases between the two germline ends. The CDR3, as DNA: TGTGCCAGCAGTTTACGAGGCACAGATACGCAGTATTTT. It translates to CASSLRGTDTQYF.

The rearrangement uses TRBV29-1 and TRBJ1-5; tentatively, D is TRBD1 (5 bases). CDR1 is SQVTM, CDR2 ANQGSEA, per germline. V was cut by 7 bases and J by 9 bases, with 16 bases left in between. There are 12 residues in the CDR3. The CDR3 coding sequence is TGCAGCGCTTCCAGGGAGCGGGGGCCCCAGCATTTT. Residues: CSASRERGPQHF.

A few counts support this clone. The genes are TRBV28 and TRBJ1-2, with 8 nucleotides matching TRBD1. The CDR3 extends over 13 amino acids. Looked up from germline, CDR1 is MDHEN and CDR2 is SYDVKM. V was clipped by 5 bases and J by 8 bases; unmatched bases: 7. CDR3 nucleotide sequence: TGTGCCAGCAGTCCCCACAGGGGGTTCGGCTACACCTTC. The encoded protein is CASSPHRGFGYTF.

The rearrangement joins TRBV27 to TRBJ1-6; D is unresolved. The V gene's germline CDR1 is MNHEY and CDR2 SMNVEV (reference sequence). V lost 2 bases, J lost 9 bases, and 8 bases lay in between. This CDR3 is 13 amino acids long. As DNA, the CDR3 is TGTGCCAGCAGTTTAGTGCCAGGTTCACCCCTCCACTTT. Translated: CASSLVPGSPLHF.

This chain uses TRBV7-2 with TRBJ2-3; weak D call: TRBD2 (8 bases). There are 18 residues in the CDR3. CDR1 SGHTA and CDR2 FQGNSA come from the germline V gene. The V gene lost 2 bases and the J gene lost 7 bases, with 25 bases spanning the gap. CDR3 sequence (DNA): TGTGCCAGCAGCTTATCATCGCCGGGAGGGGGCTTGGGAAATACGCAGTATTTT. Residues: CASSLSSPGGGLGNTQYF. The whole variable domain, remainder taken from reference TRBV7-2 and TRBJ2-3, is GAGVSQSPSNKVTEKGKDVELRCDPISGHTALYWYRQSLGQGLEFLIYFQGNSAPDKSGLPSDRFSAERTGGSVSTLTIQRTQQEDSAVYLCASSLSSPGGGLGNTQYFGPGTRLTVL.

The CDR3 DNA follows: TGTGCCTGGAGGTGGGCAGATGGCTACACCTTC. Translated: CAWRWADGYTF. The V and J genes are TRBV30 and TRBJ1-2; D call uncertain. V was shortened by 3 bases and J by 6 bases, with 8 bases between the two germline ends. The CDR3 length is 11 residues. The V gene's germline CDR1 is GTSNPN and CDR2 SVGIG (reference sequence).

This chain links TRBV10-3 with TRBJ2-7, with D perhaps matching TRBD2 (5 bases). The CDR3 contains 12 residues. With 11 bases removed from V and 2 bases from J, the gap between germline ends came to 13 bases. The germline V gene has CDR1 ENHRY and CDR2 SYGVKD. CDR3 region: CAAGLRTYEQYF. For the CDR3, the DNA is TGTGCCGCAGGACTGCGAACCTACGAGCAGTACTTC.

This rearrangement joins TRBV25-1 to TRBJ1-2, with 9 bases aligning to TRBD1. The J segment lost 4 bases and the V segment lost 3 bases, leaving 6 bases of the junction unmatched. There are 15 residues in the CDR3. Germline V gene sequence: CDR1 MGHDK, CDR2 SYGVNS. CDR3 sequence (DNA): TGTGCCAGCAGTGAGCACAGGGGGCATATCTATGGCTACACCTTC. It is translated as CASSEHRGHIYGYTF.

The CDR3 DNA follows: TGTGCCACCAGTGATTTTGTCGGAGATCAAGAGACCCAGTACTTC. It is translated as CATSDFVGDQETQYF. The chain couples TRBV24-1 to TRBJ2-5, with no clear D. The CDR3 is 15 residues long. The V gene lost 1 base and the J gene lost 2 bases, with 10 bases spanning the gap. The germline V gene encodes CDR1 KGHDR and CDR2 SFDVKD.